Each of the 8 T cell receptor beta chains below was sequenced from the same sample in a study of blood T cell repertoires in COVID-19. Profiling relied on immunoSEQ multiplex PCR, and the TCRdb table lists in-frame clones only, not all of them. The sample holds roughly 430,000 clones, over 75% seen once. The sample was PBMCs or T cells enriched from blood (not recorded which). The source is a middle-aged woman with acute COVID-19.

The chain is built from TRBV4-1 and TRBJ1-1, with a possible D match to TRBD1 (6 bases). This CDR3 comprises 14 residues. V lost 0 bases and J lost 11, with 16 bases in between. CDR1 and CDR2 (germline): MGHRA, YSYEKL. For the CDR3, the DNA is TGCGCCAGCAGCCAAGATCGAGTGGGAGGGGGGGCTTTCTTT. It yields the protein CASSQDRVGGGAFF.

This rearrangement joins TRBV9 to TRBJ1-5; perhaps TRBD1 as D (6 bases). Deletions cut 0 bases from V and 4 bases from J, with 11 bases between. This CDR3 region has 15 residues. Per germline, CDR1 SGDLS and CDR2 YYNGEE. The CDR3 sequence: CASSVDSDRNQPQHF. Here the CDR3 DNA reads TGTGCCAGCAGCGTAGATTCGGACAGAAATCAGCCCCAGCATTTT.

The genes are TRBV5-1 and TRBJ2-3; D uncertain. The V end was cut by 4 bases, the J end by 3 bases, with 9 bases between. CDR3 length equals 13 residues. Per the germline V gene, CDR1 is SGHRS and CDR2 is YFSETQ. CDR3: CASSLYRTDTQYF. CDR3 DNA: TGCGCCAGCAGCCTCTACAGAACAGATACGCAGTATTTT. Together with reference TRBV5-1 and TRBJ2-3, the CDR3 gives the full variable domain: KAGVTQTPRYLIKTRGQQVTLSCSPISGHRSVSWYQQTPGQGLQFLFEYFSETQRNKGNFPGRFSGRQFSNSRSEMNVSTLELGDSALYLCASSLYRTDTQYFGPGTRLTVL.

The V gene is TRBV11-2, the J gene TRBJ2-2; 8 bases match TRBD2. This CDR3 contains 15 residues. J gave up 0 bases and V 3 bases, and 0 bases lay outside the gene matches. The germline V gene has CDR1 SGHAT and CDR2 FQNNGV. CDR3 in DNA: TGTGCCAGCAGCTTGCGGGGGGCGAACACCGGGGAGCTGTTTTTT. Residues: CASSLRGANTGELFF.

The rearrangement uses TRBV3-1 (or the pseudogene TRBV3-2) and TRBJ1-1; D is perhaps TRBD1 (5 bases). V was pared by 5 bases and J by 4 bases, with 17 bases between. This CDR3 is 15 amino acids long. CDR1 LGHDT and CDR2 YNNKEL come from the germline V gene (reference sequence). DNA of the CDR3: TGTGCCAGCAGCGCGACCCGTGGGGCGGTCACTGAAGCTTTCTTT. It encodes CASSATRGAVTEAFF.

This clone was seen a single time. V and J are TRBV7-8 and TRBJ1-2; 11 nucleotides align to TRBD1. This CDR3 contains 15 residues. The germline V gene encodes CDR1 SGHVS and CDR2 FQNEAQ. V lost 4 bases to trimming and J lost 4 bases; unmatched junction nucleotides: 5. Here the CDR3 reads CASSWLGTGGYGYTF. The CDR3 DNA is TGTGCCAGCAGCTGGCTGGGGACAGGGGGCTATGGCTACACCTTC.

The CDR3 is CASSPEHNEQFF. The CDR3 coding sequence is TGTGCCAGCAGCCCGGAGCACAATGAGCAGTTCTTC. J is TRBJ2-1 and V is TRBV7-9; no clear D. The CDR3 runs 12 residues. V lost 5 bases to trimming and J lost 5 bases, with 7 bases between them. In germline, CDR1 is SEHNR, CDR2 FQNEAQ (reference sequence).

This chain joins TRBV18 and TRBJ1-6; D is uncertain. The germline CDR1 and CDR2 sequences are KGHSH and LQKENI. Deletions cut 3 bases from V and 0 bases from J, with 12 bases between. The CDR3 is made up of 17 amino acids. Here the CDR3 reads CASSPLSGSSYNSPLHF. In DNA, the CDR3 is TGTGCCAGCTCACCCCTTTCGGGGAGCTCCTATAATTCACCCCTCCACTTT.